The 3 T cell receptor beta chains below were found in one sample sequenced in a study of technical replicates of blood from a few donors. Sequenced by immunoSEQ multiplex PCR; TCRdb stores in-frame clones only, minus some. The sample carries around 16,000 clones, over 70% recorded once. The sequenced sample was PBMCs. These receptors all come from a human donor in good health.

This clone was detected only once. The chain is built from TRBV2 and TRBJ2-2, with D tentatively TRBD2 (6 bases). The CDR3 spans 18 residues. Germline loops: CDR1 SNHLY, CDR2 FYNNEI. Trimming shortened V by 0 bases and J by 4 bases, and 18 bases separated the two germline ends. The CDR3 DNA follows: TGTGCCAGCAGTGAAGCGTGGGAACTAGCCGTGAGCACCGGGGAGCTGTTTTTT. Its translation is CASSEAWELAVSTGELFF.

The rearrangement joins TRBV9 to TRBJ2-5; 12 bases are a match to TRBD1. Losses at the gene ends were 0 bases for V and 5 bases for J; bases not matched to a gene: 8. The germline CDR1 and CDR2 sequences are SGDLS and YYNGEE. This CDR3 spans 17 amino acids. The CDR3 coding sequence is TGTGCCAGCAGCGTAGATTTGGGACAGGGGGCTTACGAGACCCAGTACTTC. This gives the protein CASSVDLGQGAYETQYF.

J is TRBJ2-5 and V is TRBV12-5; TRBD2 aligns across 7 bases. Germline trimming cut 5 bases from V and 5 bases from J; bases unmatched to any gene: 5. The length of the CDR3 is 13 residues. Germline V gene lookup returns CDR1 LGHNT and CDR2 FRNRAP. As DNA, the CDR3 is TGTGCTAGTGGTCTCGGGACTACGGAGACCCAGTACTTC. It is translated as CASGLGTTETQYF.